This T cell receptor (beta chain) was recovered during a study of T-cell memory formation after mild COVID-19 listed by TCRdb under 2021. For context, the study as a whole: Most TCR sequence clusters were specific to one of the two donors. Longitudinal TCRalpha and TCRbeta repertoire sequencing tracked T-cell clones expanding and contracting after mild COVID-19 in two donors. The cohort comprised two young, previously healthy adult volunteers, one female and one male. Broader findings and caveats from the paper: From day 15 to 85, contracting clones showed balanced CD4/CD8 phenotypes, whereas a second wave of clones that expanded from day 15 to 37 leaned towards CD4+. Only a couple of mild cases were covered by the study, and larger cohorts that include severe cases with pre-infection samples were considered necessary. Some responding clones were found in pre-infection memory, which suggests that pre-existing cross-reactive memory T cells took part in the SARS-CoV-2 response. Contracting CD4+ clones were located mainly in the CM and EM memory subsets, whereas CD8+ clones were found to be enriched in EMRA. The second-wave clones that peaked on day 37 were not confirmed to be SARS-CoV-2 specific.

Ficoll-Paque density gradient centrifugation was used to isolate PBMCs. Worth noting for this clonotype: Its antigen is currently not known. Nothing much larger sits one base from this clone, and base qualities are not available.

The sample was run on an Illumina NovaSeq 6000. TCRalpha and TCRbeta cDNA libraries were built by 5'RACE with constant-segment primers, adding sample barcodes and unique molecular identifiers. Trizol reagent was used to extract RNA from every sample. Amplification of the libraries took two PCR steps, and the second step added a second sample barcode plus Illumina TruSeq adapters. Libraries were sequenced on an Illumina NovaSeq with 2 x 150 bp paired-end reads. Per the original workflow: The reads were demultiplexed and collapsed into UMI-guided consensus sequences using migec v1.2.7. With mixcr v2.1.11, UMI consensuses were aligned to TRA and TRB V and J templates and assembled into clonotypes. Expanded or contracted clonotypes were those called significant by both edgeR and NoisET, with noise models trained on biological replicates. For edgeR calls, a false discovery rate-adjusted p below 0.01 and a log2 fold-change threshold of 1 were applied. PCA with hierarchical clustering of max-normalized trajectories of the 1000 most abundant clonotypes was used as exploratory dynamics analysis. Separately sequenced CD4+ and CD8+ repertoires were used to assign a CD4 or CD8 phenotype to each responding clone. The raw public data were reprocessed by TCRdb itself: fastp quality trimming at Q25, MiXCR clonotype calling, in-frame beta chains only. Each entry merges the rows of one CDR3 protein and shows their most common DNA and genes. It is TCRdb's table, rather than the study itself, that gives the V and J calls and clone size. The sample table lists about 560,000 distinct CDR3 sequences, about a fifth of them with a count of one. The ten largest account for 7.5% to 9.5% of the sample.

The V end gives up 6 bases and the J end 9 bases, leaving 10 bases in the junction not matched to a gene. The CDR3 spans 15 residues, from the cysteine through the phenylalanine. Of all the DNA, just the CDR3 is kept, 45 bases in frame from base 1. This clonotype originated in an adult woman who had mild COVID-19 (a few samples of this study predate the infection). The sample titles of this study are shuffled in the database, so cell type and time point are left out; the donor was told from shared clones. The receptor chain draws on TRBV12-3 or TRBV12-4 and TRBJ2-1; a stretch of 11 junction bases matches TRBD1. Sequenced material: PBMCs or a T cell subset sorted from them (not recorded which). At the DNA level, the sequence is TGTGCCAGCAGATCCCTTGGACAGGGGGCTGGTGAGCAGTTCTTC. Its protein product is CASRSLGQGAGEQFF.